The T cell receptor (beta chain) under discussion was sequenced for a study of T cells in narcolepsy. Study summary: Donors had narcolepsy type 1 or type 2, or were healthy controls. Study results and caveats: Same-patient CSF and blood CD4+ T cell clonotypes included HCRT-specific and TRIB2-specific autoreactive ones. Autoreactive clonotypes reportedly recurred in blood of same and different patients, not controls.

Sequencing used immunoSEQ multiplex PCR; TCRdb keeps in-frame clones, though not all of them. Of tens of thousands of clones in the sample, over 80% were seen once. The germline CDR1 and CDR2 sequences are LGHNA and YSLEER. Unmatched junction bases numbered 8, after V lost 0 bases and J lost 7 bases. The CDR3 has 17 amino acids. Points on this clone: Its matching antigen is unknown.

The material sequenced was CD45RA- memory CD4+ T cells from PBMCs. This chain uses TRBV4-3 with TRBJ2-1; TRBD2 matches 11 bases. The TCR originated in a human donor with narcolepsy. The CDR3 DNA follows: TGCGCCAGCAGCCAAGATTTAGGACTAGCGGGCCCTAATGAGCAGTTCTTC. It yields the protein CASSQDLGLAGPNEQFF.